This TCR beta chain was retrieved from a study of CD8 T cells in Susac syndrome. V was shortened by 2 bases and J by 6 bases, with 15 bases between the two germline ends. CDR3 length: 15 amino acids. Germline V gives CDR1 SGDLS, CDR2 YYNGEE. The RNA input was roughly 0.45 to 1 ug, and it was reverse transcribed with random hexamers. MiXCR, applied by TCRdb to the immunoSEQ multiplex PCR reads, yields one record per CDR3 protein. The repertoire holds just over 80,000 distinct CDR3 sequences, with around 94% as singletons. What was sequenced was CD8+ T cells from PBMCs. This TCR was recovered from a human donor in good health. This chain links TRBV9 with TRBJ2-1, with D uncertain. CDR3 amino acids: CASSVYITPLNEQFF. The CDR3 coding sequence is TGTGCCAGCAGCGTCTACATCACCCCCCTCAATGAGCAGTTCTTC.